The source of this T cell receptor (beta chain) is a study of shared clonotypes between healthy human individuals. Study conclusions and caveats: It was only blood that was sampled, and tissue repertoires likely differ.

CDR1 and CDR2 from the germline V gene are SGHRS and YFSETQ. The CDR3 covers 13 residues. With 7 bases removed from V and 2 bases from J, the gap between germline ends came to 13 bases. The data were produced by immunoSEQ multiplex PCR, yet TCRdb's version contains in-frame clones alone and is incomplete. The sample includes about 1.5 million clones, over 95% of them seen just once. Points on this clone: Its antigen is currently unknown.

The chain employs TRBV5-1 and TRBJ2-7; unclear D gene. The source is a man aged 25 to 45 in good health. Sequenced: naive CD4+ T cells sorted from blood. The sample's subset: CD45RA+ positively selected. The CDR3 coding sequence is TGCGCCAGCGCGTTGGGCACGACCTACGAGCAGTACTTC. It translates to CASALGTTYEQYF.